This entry lists 10 T cell receptor beta chains sequenced from one sample in a study of blood T cell repertoires in COVID-19 (TCRdb year 2020). The library was produced with the immunoSEQ multiplex PCR assay. The table comes from immuneACCESS by way of TCRdb, which keeps in-frame sequences with V and J called. Part of the clones is missing from these tables; in studies checked, under half for an unresolved V gene and the rest for unknown reasons. The sample table holds about 250,000 clones, of which about four fifths were seen once. More than 1.5% of the sample is taken by the ten largest. The sequencing sample was made of peripheral blood. The receptors originated from a woman aged 40 to 55 who had recovered from COVID-19.

The chain carries TRBV2 and TRBJ2-5; a possible D gene is TRBD2 (6 bases). The V end lost 4 bases, the J end lost 5 bases, and 11 bases lay between the germline ends. This CDR3 has 13 residues. Looked up from germline, CDR1 is SNHLY and CDR2 is FYNNEI. The CDR3 DNA sequence: TGTGCCAGCAGTGCGGAGGGGATGGAGACCCAGTACTTC. It is translated as CASSAEGMETQYF.

This rearrangement joins TRBV7-8 to TRBJ2-7; 7 nucleotides line up with TRBD1. Losses at the gene ends were 4 bases for V and 2 bases for J; bases not matched to a gene: 11. Germline V gene data show CDR1 as SGHVS and CDR2 as FQNEAQ. The CDR3 runs 16 residues. CDR3 region: CASSSPRDSGPYEQYF. For the CDR3, the DNA is TGTGCCAGCAGCTCCCCCCGGGACAGCGGACCCTACGAGCAGTACTTC. Looking up the rest from reference TRBV7-8 and TRBJ2-7 gives the full variable domain: GAGVSQSPRYKVAKRGQDVALRCDPISGHVSLFWYQQALGQGPEFLTYFQNEAQLDKSGLPSDRFFAERPEGSVSTLKIQRTQQEDSAVYLCASSSPRDSGPYEQYFGPGTRLTVT.

The chain couples TRBV10-2 to TRBJ2-1; TRBD1 matches 9 bases. V lost 8 bases, J lost 7 bases, and 9 bases stayed unmatched. The CDR3 loop spans 14 amino acids. In germline, CDR1 is WSHSY, CDR2 SAAADI. The CDR3 coding sequence is TGCGCCAGCTGTAAGGGACAGGGAATAAATGAGCAGTTCTTC. Translated, it gives CASCKGQGINEQFF.

V is TRBV29-1 and J is TRBJ1-1; D ambiguous. CDR1 is SQVTM and CDR2 is ANQGSEA in the germline V gene. V lost 4 bases, J lost 3 bases, and 3 bases lay in between. CDR3 size: 10 residues. In nucleotides, the CDR3 is TGCAGCGTTGGAGACACTGAAGCTTTCTTT. Translated, it gives CSVGDTEAFF.

This rearrangement joins TRBV5-1 to TRBJ2-1; D not resolved. CDR1 and CDR2 (germline): SGHRS, YFSETQ. Trimming took off 2 bases at V and 8 bases at J, with 14 bases between the two ends. The CDR3 has 14 amino acids. CDR3 DNA sequence: TGCGCCAGCAGCTTAGACTCTTCCAACTATGAGCAGTTCTTC. Its translation: CASSLDSSNYEQFF.

The CDR3 spells CASSVSGGTDTQYF. The DNA of the CDR3 is TGTGCCAGCTCTGTTAGCGGGGGGACAGATACGCAGTATTTT. This chain connects TRBV6-5 to TRBJ2-3; 10 bases match TRBD2. CDR1 is MNHEY, CDR2 SVGAGI, per germline. J was trimmed by 3 bases and V by 8 bases; bases with no gene match: 5. This CDR3 region has 14 residues.

The sample holds one count of this clone. The chain carries TRBV9 and TRBJ2-2; 13 bases are a match to TRBD2. Germline values: CDR1 SGDLS, CDR2 YYNGEE. V trimming: 2 bases; J trimming: 6 bases; junction bases outside the gene matches: 1. The CDR3 has 15 residues. CDR3 nucleotides: TGTGCCAGCAGCGTGGGGACTAGCGGGGCCGGGGAGCTGTTTTTT. It specifies CASSVGTSGAGELFF.

This chain joins TRBV2 and TRBJ1-1, with 8 positions matching TRBD1. V gave up 6 bases and J gave up 6 bases; unmatched junction bases: 9. Per the germline V gene, CDR1 is SNHLY and CDR2 is FYNNEI. The CDR3 has 14 amino acids. CDR3 nucleotides: TGTGCCAGCAGGGGGACAGGCTCTAGGGCTGAAGCTTTCTTT. Its translation: CASRGTGSRAEAFF.

The genes are TRBV4-1 and TRBJ1-4; possibly TRBD1 for D (6 bases). CDR3 length: 17 amino acids. V was shortened by 1 base and J by 8 bases, with 20 bases between the two germline ends. The germline V gene encodes CDR1 MGHRA and CDR2 YSYEKL. CDR3 DNA: TGCGCCAGCAGCCAAGGTCCATTCGGGGGGCTGGGAGAAAAACTGTTTTTT. Translated: CASSQGPFGGLGEKLFF.

In DNA, the CDR3 is TGTGCCAGCAGCTTAGAGCTGGTCGACACTGAAGCTTTCTTT. Translated: CASSLELVDTEAFF. The J gene is TRBJ1-1, the V gene TRBV7-9, with D uncertain. The CDR3 spans 14 residues. The V end was cut by 1 base, the J end by 3 bases, with 9 bases between. Germline-derived CDR1 and CDR2 are SEHNR and FQNEAQ (reference sequence). Drawing the rest from reference TRBV7-9 and TRBJ1-1, the complete variable domain is DTGVSQNPRHKITKRGQNVTFRCDPISEHNRLYWYRQTLGQGPEFLTYFQNEAQLEKSRLLSDRFSAERPKGSFSTLEIQRTEQGDSAMYLCASSLELVDTEAFFGQGTRLTVV.